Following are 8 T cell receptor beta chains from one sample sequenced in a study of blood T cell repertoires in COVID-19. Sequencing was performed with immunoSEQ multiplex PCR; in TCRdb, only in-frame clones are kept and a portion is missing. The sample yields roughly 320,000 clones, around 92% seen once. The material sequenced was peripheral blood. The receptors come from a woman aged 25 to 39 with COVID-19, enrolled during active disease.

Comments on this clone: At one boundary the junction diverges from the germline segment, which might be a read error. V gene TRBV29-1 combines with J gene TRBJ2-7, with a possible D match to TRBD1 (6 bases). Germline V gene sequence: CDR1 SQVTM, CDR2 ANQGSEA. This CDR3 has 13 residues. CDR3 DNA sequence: TGCAGCGTCGAAGGCCAGGGGTTAAGTGAGCAGTACTTC. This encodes CSVEGQGLSEQYF.

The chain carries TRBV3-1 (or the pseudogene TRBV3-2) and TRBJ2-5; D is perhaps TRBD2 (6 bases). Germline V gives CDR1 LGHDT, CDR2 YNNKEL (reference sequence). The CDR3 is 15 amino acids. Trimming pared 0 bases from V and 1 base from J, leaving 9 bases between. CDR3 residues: CASSQDRRGQETQYF. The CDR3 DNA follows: TGTGCCAGCAGCCAAGATAGGCGGGGCCAAGAGACCCAGTACTTC.

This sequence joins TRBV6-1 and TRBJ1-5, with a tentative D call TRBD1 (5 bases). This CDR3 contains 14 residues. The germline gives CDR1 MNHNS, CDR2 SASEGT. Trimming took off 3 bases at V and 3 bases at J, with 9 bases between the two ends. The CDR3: CASSEGQLNQPQHF. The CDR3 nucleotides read TGTGCCAGCAGTGAGGGGCAGCTCAATCAGCCCCAGCATTTT.

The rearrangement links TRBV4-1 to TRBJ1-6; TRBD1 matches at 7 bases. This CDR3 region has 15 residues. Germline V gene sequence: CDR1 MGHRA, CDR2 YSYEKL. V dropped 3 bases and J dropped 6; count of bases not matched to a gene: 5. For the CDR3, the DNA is TGCGCCAGCAGCCAGGGGACAGAATTTAATTCACCCCTCCACTTT. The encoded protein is CASSQGTEFNSPLHF.

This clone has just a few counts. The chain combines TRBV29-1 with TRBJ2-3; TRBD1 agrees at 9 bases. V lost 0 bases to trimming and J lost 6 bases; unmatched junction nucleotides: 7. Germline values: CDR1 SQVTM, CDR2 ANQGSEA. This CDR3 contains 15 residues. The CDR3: CSVEDIQGARDTQYF. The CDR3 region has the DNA TGCAGCGTTGAAGATATACAGGGGGCCCGGGATACGCAGTATTTT.

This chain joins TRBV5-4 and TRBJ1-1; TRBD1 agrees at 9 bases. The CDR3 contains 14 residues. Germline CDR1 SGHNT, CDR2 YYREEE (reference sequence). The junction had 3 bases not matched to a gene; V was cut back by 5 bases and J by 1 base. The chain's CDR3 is CASRKDRGNTEAFF. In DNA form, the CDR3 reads TGTGCCAGCAGGAAGGACAGGGGGAACACTGAAGCTTTCTTT.

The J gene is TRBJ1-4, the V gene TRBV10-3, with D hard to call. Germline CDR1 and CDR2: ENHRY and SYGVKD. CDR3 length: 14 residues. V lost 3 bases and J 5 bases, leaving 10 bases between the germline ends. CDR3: CAISESGKNEKLFF. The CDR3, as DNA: TGTGCCATCAGTGAATCGGGAAAAAATGAAAAACTGTTTTTT.

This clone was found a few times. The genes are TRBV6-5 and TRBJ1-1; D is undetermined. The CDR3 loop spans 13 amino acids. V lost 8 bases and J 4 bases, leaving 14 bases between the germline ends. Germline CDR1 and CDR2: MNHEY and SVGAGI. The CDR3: CASVGSGGTEAFF. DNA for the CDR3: TGTGCCAGCGTAGGTTCCGGAGGCACTGAAGCTTTCTTT.